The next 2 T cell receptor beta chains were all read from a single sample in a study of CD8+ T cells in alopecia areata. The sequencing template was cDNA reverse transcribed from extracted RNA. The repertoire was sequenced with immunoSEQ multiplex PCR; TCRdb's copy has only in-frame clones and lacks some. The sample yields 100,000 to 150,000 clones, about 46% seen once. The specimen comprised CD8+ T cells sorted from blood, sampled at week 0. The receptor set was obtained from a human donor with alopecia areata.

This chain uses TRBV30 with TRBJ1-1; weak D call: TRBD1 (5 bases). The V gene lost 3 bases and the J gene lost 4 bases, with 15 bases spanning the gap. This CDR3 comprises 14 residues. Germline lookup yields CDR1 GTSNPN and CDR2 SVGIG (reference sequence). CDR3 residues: CAWRTTRGGTEAFF. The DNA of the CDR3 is TGTGCCTGGAGGACTACGAGGGGAGGCACTGAAGCTTTCTTT.

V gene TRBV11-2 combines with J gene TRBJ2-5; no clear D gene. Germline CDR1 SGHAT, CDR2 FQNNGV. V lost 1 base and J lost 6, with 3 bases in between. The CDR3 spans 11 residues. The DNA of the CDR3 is TGTGCCAGCAGCTTAGGGCAGACCCAGTACTTC. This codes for CASSLGQTQYF.